This T cell receptor beta chain was captured in a study of T cell clonotyping in hematopoietic cell transplantation. Study outcomes and limitations: Few recipient clonotypes overlapped donors; over 95% were de novo at given depth. Pathologically expanded recipient clonotypes increased progressively from day 30 to day 180 as diversity fell. Higher Inverse Simpson Index values in graft donor and pretransplant recipient predicted broader posttransplant TCR diversity.

Clones were sequenced by immunoSEQ multiplex PCR, and TCRdb holds only the in-frame ones, with some missing. The repertoire includes over 10,000 clones, around 83% of them detected once, and under 6.5% sits in the top ten. Germline V gene sequence: CDR1 LGHNA, CDR2 YNFKEQ. The V and J ends lost 1 base and 1 base, in that order; junction bases with no gene match: 6. This CDR3 spans 17 amino acids. Recipient blood drawn about 28 days pretransplant and days 30, 100, 180 after. To note about this clone: No antigen is known for it.

This chain connects TRBV4-2 to TRBJ1-2; 10 bases fit TRBD1. Sequenced here: PBMCs, sampled 100 days after allogeneic stem cell transplant. The origin of this receptor is a female patient in her thirties or forties who had an allogeneic stem cell transplant from a related donor, so T cells may come from the graft donor. Some clones in this sample may be carry-over from other donors' samples. The chain's CDR3 is CASSQGRDRGFNYGYTF. CDR3 DNA sequence: TGTGCCAGCAGCCAAGGCCGGGACAGGGGTTTTAACTATGGCTACACCTTC.